This TCR beta chain was recorded in a study of blood T cell repertoires in COVID-19. Study summary: T cells, B-cell-depleted T cells, or PBMCs provided the cDNA or gDNA that served as material.

The cohort comprised adults aged 18 to 89 years residing in around 25 US areas. Allocation to cohorts depended on clinical history reported by the participants. Donors in Cohort 3 counted as recovered after two negative PCRs, clearance, or symptom resolution. There are a few counts of this clone. Assay used: immunoSEQ multiplex PCR; TCRdb lists only in-frame clones, some missing. The sample shows roughly 200,000 clones, around 90% of them seen only once. The receptor was isolated from a woman aged 25-40 years who had recovered from COVID-19. Sequencing input: PBMCs or T cells enriched from blood (not recorded which).

CDR3 bases: TGTGCCACCAGTGATCCGGGACAGGGGAGCTCCTACGAGCAGTACTTC. This codes for CATSDPGQGSSYEQYF. V is TRBV24-1 and J is TRBJ2-7; 10 bases map to TRBD1. Trimming removed 3 bases from V and 0 bases from J; junction bases left unmatched: 4. In germline, CDR1 is KGHDR, CDR2 SFDVKD. CDR3 length equals 16 residues.